This passage covers 10 T cell receptor beta chains from one sample sequenced in a study of blood T cells in healthy people across ages. The use of a sample-barcoded 5' primer and a J-beta primer mix characterized a second PCR of roughly 7 to 11 cycles. MiXCR, run by TCRdb on the 5' RACE reads, gives a single entry per CDR3 protein. The data show around 800,000 distinct CDR3 sequences, about 47% seen once. Material for sequencing was blood. These receptors came from a man at least 80 years old in good health.

The chain combines TRBV29-1 with TRBJ2-1; 10 bases line up with TRBD2. The CDR3 totals 15 residues. Per the germline V gene, CDR1 is SQVTM and CDR2 is ANQGSEA. Trimming took 2 bases from V and 4 from J; bases not matched to a gene: 5. CDR3 nucleotide sequence: TGCAGCGTTGAACCAGCGGGAGGGCTTTACAATGAGCAGTTCTTC. Translating it yields CSVEPAGGLYNEQFF.

The V gene is TRBV7-9, the J gene TRBJ2-3, with D possibly matching TRBD2 (6 bases). Per germline, CDR1 SEHNR and CDR2 FQNEAQ (reference sequence). The CDR3 length is 16 residues. Trimming took 6 bases from V and 4 from J, leaving 20 bases between them. DNA for the CDR3: TGTGCCAGCAGTTTGGGACTCTCTATAGGAGCAGATACGCAGTATTTT. It is translated as CASSLGLSIGADTQYF.

This clonotype is a singleton in its sample. The chain links TRBV20-1 to TRBJ2-3; perhaps D is TRBD1 or TRBD2 (5 bases each). CDR1 is DFQATT and CDR2 is SNEGSKA in the germline V gene (reference sequence). V was pared by 1 base and J by 5 bases, with 16 bases between. The length of the CDR3 is 15 residues. Written as DNA, the CDR3 is TGCAGTGCTAGAGGTCGGGACCGGGTTGAAGATACGCAGTATTTT. Amino acid sequence: CSARGRDRVEDTQYF.

CDR3 sequence (DNA): TGCGCCAGCATCGTAAGACTAGACCCCAATGAGCAGTTCTTC. Amino acids: CASIVRLDPNEQFF. The J gene is TRBJ2-1, the V gene TRBV5-1; D perhaps matches TRBD2 (6 bases). Per germline, CDR1 SGHRS and CDR2 YFSETQ. V shed 6 bases and J shed 6 bases, with 16 bases lying between them. CDR3 size: 14 residues. Variable domain in full (rest from reference TRBV5-1 and TRBJ2-1): KAGVTQTPRYLIKTRGQQVTLSCSPISGHRSVSWYQQTPGQGLQFLFEYFSETQRNKGNFPGRFSGRQFSNSRSEMNVSTLELGDSALYLCASIVRLDPNEQFFGPGTRLTVL.

This clonotype was observed many times. The V and J genes are TRBV7-2 and TRBJ2-6; the D is unclear. CDR1 is SGHTA and CDR2 is FQGNSA in the germline V gene. V shed 4 bases and J shed 0 bases, with 7 bases lying between them. This CDR3 is built from 15 residues. The chain's CDR3 is CASSSDNSGANVLTF. As DNA, the CDR3 is TGTGCCAGCAGCTCCGACAACTCTGGGGCCAACGTCCTGACTTTC.

The rearrangement uses TRBV7-2 and TRBJ2-5; a possible D gene is TRBD2 (6 bases). Trimming cost V 1 base and J 0 bases, with 12 bases left between them. CDR1 SGHTA and CDR2 FQGNSA come from the germline V gene. This CDR3 comprises 16 residues. The CDR3 here is CASSLGAGQYQETQYF. The CDR3 nucleotides are TGTGCCAGCAGCTTAGGGGCGGGGCAGTACCAAGAGACCCAGTACTTC.

This clonotype was seen more than once but under ten times. The chain recombines TRBV6-5 with TRBJ2-1; unclear D gene. In germline, CDR1 is MNHEY, CDR2 SVGAGI. Deletions cut 0 bases from V and 0 bases from J, with 9 bases between. CDR3 length equals 16 residues. The CDR3 spells CASSYSPRRSYNEQFF. CDR3 coding DNA: TGTGCCAGCAGTTACTCCCCCCGACGCTCCTACAATGAGCAGTTCTTC.

The chain recombines TRBV5-1 with TRBJ2-1, with D unresolved. CDR3 size: 13 residues. Germline CDR1 reads SGHRS; CDR2 reads YFSETQ. The ends were cut back, 0 bases at V and 2 bases at J, with 3 bases in the middle. CDR3 in amino acids: CASSLVAYNEQFF. CDR3 coding DNA: TGCGCCAGCAGCTTGGTAGCCTACAATGAGCAGTTCTTC.

A few counts support this clonotype. The rearrangement links TRBV27 to TRBJ2-1; 12 bases line up with TRBD2. The length of the CDR3 is 17 residues. With 4 bases clipped from V and 8 bases from J, the junction kept 12 bases outside the gene matches. Germline loops: CDR1 MNHEY, CDR2 SMNVEV (reference sequence). CDR3 region: CASSSRLTSGSLYEQFF. The CDR3 DNA reads as TGTGCCAGCAGTTCCCGATTGACTAGCGGGAGTCTCTATGAGCAGTTCTTC.

In its sample, this clonotype was seen once. Just one base apart from a much larger clone, this may be a read error. The chain is built from TRBV20-1 and TRBJ2-1, with a weak D call TRBD1 (6 bases). The assigned J gene may be wrong: the sequence end matches TRBJ2-7 better. Germline V gives CDR1 DFQATT, CDR2 SNEGSKA (reference sequence). The CDR3 runs 13 residues. The CDR3 loop reads CSARDSLYYEQYF. The CDR3 coding sequence is TGCAGTGCTAGGGACAGTCTCTACTACGAGCAGTACTTC.